This T cell receptor beta chain was identified during a study of HIV-infected patients and healthy controls. Study-wide results and caveats: Significantly higher mean Gini indices appeared in HIV-infected repertoires, possibly reflecting oligoclonality.

No cell fractionation was done, so the repertoire covers all unsorted peripheral blood T cells. RNA came from 2.5 to 3 ml of peripheral blood. This clonotype is medium-sized. What it binds is not known. About 550 ng RNA was reverse transcribed with alpha and beta constant-region primers. Separate chain-specific third strand synthesis with multiplexing indices produced the alpha and beta libraries. Ligation attached cDNA to a 5' RACE adapter that carried a random hexamer and SP2 site. Two random hexamers, added before amplification and joined, formed each molecule's 12-nucleotide barcode. One entry per CDR3 protein results from TCRdb running MiXCR on the 5' RACE reads. The sample shows roughly 6,000 distinct CDR3 sequences, 9.5% to 13% of them seen only once. The CDR3 length is 14 residues. Germline V gene data show CDR1 as DFQATT and CDR2 as SNEGSKA (reference sequence). V lost 6 bases and J 3 bases, leaving 16 bases between the germline ends.

The origin of this receptor is an adult with HIV infection. The input for sequencing was blood, taken before antiretroviral therapy. The gene calls are TRBV20-1 and TRBJ2-3; weak D call: TRBD2 (6 bases). CDR3 DNA sequence: TGCAGTGCCGTGGCGGGGAGCCTGACAGATACGCAGTATTTT. Its translation is CSAVAGSLTDTQYF.